The sequence of this T cell receptor (beta chain) was determined in a study of cytomegalovirus exposure and HLA in healthy donors. Regarding the study as a whole: There were over 150 TCR beta chains listed as cytomegalovirus-associated. In terms of immune exposure information, only CMV serostatus was available.

CDR3 length: 16 amino acids. The V end lost 1 base, the J end lost 1 base, and 12 bases lay between the germline ends. Per germline, CDR1 SGHDT and CDR2 YYEEEE. A multiplex PCR was run with 60 Vbeta primers and 13 Jbeta primers. Using immunoSEQ multiplex PCR, the repertoire was profiled, and TCRdb retains in-frame clones only, with some absent. Of about 190,000 clones in the sample, just under 75% were seen once. For this clone: The antigen remains undetermined.

Sample: PBMCs. This sequence joins TRBV5-6 and TRBJ2-1; D is perhaps TRBD2 (6 bases). The receptor was derived from a man aged 25-40 years in good health and CMV-seropositive. The chain's CDR3 is CASSLFGGVSYNEQFF. CDR3 bases: TGTGCCAGCAGCTTGTTCGGCGGGGTATCCTACAATGAGCAGTTCTTC.